The 25 T cell receptor beta chains presented below share a single source sample, sequenced in a study of blood T cell repertoires in COVID-19. Clones were read by immunoSEQ multiplex PCR, and TCRdb kept only the in-frame ones, dropping some. Counted here are more than 150,000 clones, roughly 80% occurring once; the ten biggest clones make up approximately 8.4%. Material for sequencing was PBMCs or T cells enriched from blood (not recorded which). These receptors were taken from a woman aged 45-65 years who had recovered from COVID-19.

The chain has TRBV3-1 (or the pseudogene TRBV3-2) and TRBJ1-6, with TRBD1 identical over 10 bases. Germline values: CDR1 LGHDT, CDR2 YNNKEL (reference sequence). J gave up 5 bases and V 1 base, and 5 bases lay outside the gene matches. The length of the CDR3 is 17 residues. The CDR3 sequence: CASSQAPGQGNNSPLHF. CDR3 nucleotides: TGTGCCAGCAGCCAAGCCCCGGGACAGGGGAATAATTCACCCCTCCACTTT.

This clone turned up a few times. The chain combines TRBV15 with TRBJ1-4; tentatively, D is TRBD1 (5 bases). The CDR3 is made up of 16 amino acids. Trimming stripped 1 base from V and 8 bases from J, with 17 bases between. Germline V gives CDR1 LNHNV, CDR2 YYDKDF (reference sequence). The CDR3 reads CATSRVSVTAGEKLFF. DNA of the CDR3: TGTGCCACCAGCAGAGTGTCCGTGACAGCAGGAGAAAAACTGTTTTTT. Complete variable domain (other parts from reference TRBV15 and TRBJ1-4): DAMVIQNPRYQVTQFGKPVTLSCSQTLNHNVMYWYQQKSSQAPKLLFHYYDKDFNNEADTPDNFQSRRPNTSFCFLDIRSPGLGDTAMYLCATSRVSVTAGEKLFFGSGTQLSVL.

This clone came up once. The chain carries TRBV6-2 or TRBV6-3 and TRBJ2-7, with D possibly being TRBD2 (6 bases). Trimming pared 2 bases from V and 3 bases from J, leaving 11 bases between. Germline values: CDR1 MNHEY, CDR2 SVGEGT. This CDR3 contains 14 residues. The CDR3 is CASSYPGLVYEQYF. The CDR3 DNA follows: TGTGCCAGCAGTTACCCGGGACTCGTCTACGAGCAGTACTTC.

The chain is built from TRBV11-3 and TRBJ2-5; 9 nucleotides match TRBD1. This CDR3 has 15 amino acids. Germline CDR1 SGHNT, CDR2 YENEEA. Unmatched junction bases numbered 4, after V lost 0 bases and J lost 5 bases. In DNA form, the CDR3 reads TGTGCCAGCAGCTTAGATGGACAGGGGTACGAGACCCAGTACTTC. Protein sequence: CASSLDGQGYETQYF.

V gene TRBV10-3 combines with J gene TRBJ2-5; 7 nucleotides line up with TRBD2. This CDR3 has 11 amino acids. The germline V gene has CDR1 ENHRY and CDR2 SYGVKD. J lost 3 bases, V lost 8 bases, and 0 bases had no gene match. The CDR3 region is CAIGGEETQYF. In DNA form, the CDR3 reads TGTGCCATCGGGGGGGAAGAGACCCAGTACTTC.

V is TRBV11-3 and J is TRBJ2-5; weak D call: TRBD2 (6 bases). V lost 5 bases to trimming and J lost 4 bases, with 17 bases between them. CDR3 length: 15 residues. Germline CDR1 and CDR2: SGHNT and YENEEA. The DNA for the CDR3 is TGTGCCAGCAGCCTTATGGGAGGCTCTCCAGAGACCCAGTACTTC. This gives the protein CASSLMGGSPETQYF.

The CDR3: CAWSVPLGEGGGSYGYTF. In nucleotides, the CDR3 is TGTGCCTGGAGTGTACCCCTCGGCGAAGGGGGCGGATCCTATGGCTACACCTTC. The J gene is TRBJ1-2, the V gene TRBV30, with TRBD1 matching over 7 bases. The germline V gene encodes CDR1 GTSNPN and CDR2 SVGIG (reference sequence). The CDR3 runs 18 residues. After removal of 0 bases from V and 4 bases from J, the junction contained 17 bases not matched to a gene. Combining the CDR3 with reference TRBV30 and TRBJ1-2 gives the whole variable domain SQTIHQWPATLVQPVGSPLSLECTVEGTSNPNLYWYRQAAGRGLQLLFYSVGIGQISSEVPQNLSASRPQDRQFILSSKKLLLSDSGFYLCAWSVPLGEGGGSYGYTFGSGTRLTVV.

The chain employs TRBV7-3 and TRBJ2-7, with D perhaps TRBD2 (5 bases). Deletions cut 2 bases from V and 6 bases from J, with 11 bases between. The V gene's germline CDR1 is SGHTA and CDR2 FQGTGA. This CDR3 region has 13 residues. CDR3 in amino acids: CASSLYPGGEQYF. The CDR3 bases are TGTGCCAGCAGCTTATATCCAGGAGGCGAGCAGTACTTC.

This chain joins TRBV6-5 and TRBJ2-7; 11 nucleotides align to TRBD2. In germline, CDR1 is MNHEY, CDR2 SVGAGI. The CDR3 runs 16 residues. The V and J ends lost 3 bases and 4 bases, in that order; junction bases with no gene match: 8. CDR3 coding DNA: TGTGCCAGCAGTTATTCGATAGCGGGGGGGCCGTACGAGCAGTACTTC. Its translation: CASSYSIAGGPYEQYF.

The chain combines TRBV28 with TRBJ2-5; 8 bases agree with TRBD2. V lost 3 bases to trimming and J lost 2 bases; unmatched junction nucleotides: 5. The CDR3 is made up of 15 amino acids. Germline CDR1 reads MDHEN; CDR2 reads SYDVKM. CDR3 amino acids: CASSFTSGLQETQYF. CDR3 nucleotides: TGTGCCAGCAGTTTTACTAGCGGACTTCAAGAGACCCAGTACTTC.

The genes are TRBV7-9 and TRBJ1-6; D ambiguous. Germline loops: CDR1 SEHNR, CDR2 FQNEAQ (reference sequence). The CDR3 is 13 amino acids. Trimming removed 4 bases from V and 8 bases from J, with 9 bases in between. The CDR3 DNA sequence: TGTGCCAGCAGCTCCCTTCGGGATTCACCCCTCCACTTT. It specifies CASSSLRDSPLHF.

The genes are TRBV11-3 and TRBJ2-3; TRBD2 matches 8 bases. The CDR3 is made up of 17 amino acids. V lost 1 base to trimming and J lost 2 bases; unmatched junction nucleotides: 8. CDR1 is SGHNT, CDR2 YENEEA, per germline. CDR3 loop: CASSLGAAGGLTDTQYF. CDR3 DNA sequence: TGTGCCAGCAGCTTAGGTGCCGCGGGGGGCCTCACAGATACGCAGTATTTT. The variable domain in full, completed from reference TRBV11-3 and TRBJ2-3, reads EAGVVQSPRYKIIEKKQPVAFWCNPISGHNTLYWYLQNLGQGPELLIRYENEEAVDDSQLPKDRFSAERLKGVDSTLKIQPAELGDSAVYLCASSLGAAGGLTDTQYFGPGTRLTVL.

This clone has a single count. CDR3 nucleotides: TGTGCCAGCAGCGTACAACTTGGACAGGGCACAGATACGCAGTATTTT. Translation gives CASSVQLGQGTDTQYF. The rearrangement joins TRBV9 to TRBJ2-3, with 7 bases that match TRBD1. The V segment lost 1 base and the J segment 1 base; nucleotides outside the gene matches: 6. Germline CDR1 and CDR2: SGDLS and YYNGEE. This CDR3 has 16 residues.

The chain joins TRBV28 to TRBJ2-2; D perhaps matches TRBD1 (5 bases). Per germline, CDR1 MDHEN and CDR2 SYDVKM. V lost 7 bases and J 3 bases, leaving 15 bases between the germline ends. This CDR3 has 15 amino acids. The CDR3 DNA sequence: TGTGCCAGCACCATACCTGGGGCGTACACCGGGGAGCTGTTTTTT. As protein: CASTIPGAYTGELFF.

This clone was recorded many times. The rearrangement joins TRBV2 to TRBJ1-1; D remains ambiguous. Germline V gene data show CDR1 as SNHLY and CDR2 as FYNNEI. This CDR3 has 11 amino acids. V dropped 4 bases and J dropped 6 bases, with 6 bases sitting between them. This CDR3 is CASSVVAEAFF. As DNA, the CDR3 is TGTGCCAGCAGTGTAGTCGCTGAAGCTTTCTTT.

The V call is TRBV5-1, the J call TRBJ1-5; 11 bases agree with TRBD1. V trimming: 3 bases; J trimming: 7 bases; junction bases outside the gene matches: 6. This CDR3 has 15 amino acids. The germline V gene has CDR1 SGHRS and CDR2 YFSETQ. CDR3 coding DNA: TGCGCCAGCAGCTACGGGACAGGGGGTCGGCAGCCCCAGCATTTT. Residues: CASSYGTGGRQPQHF.

This chain connects TRBV15 to TRBJ1-3, with a weak D call TRBD1 (5 bases). The CDR3 consists of 17 residues. CDR1 is LNHNV, CDR2 YYDKDF, per germline (reference sequence). Trimming took 0 bases from V and 0 from J, leaving 12 bases between them. CDR3 amino acids: CATSRDWGTDSGNTIYF. CDR3 nucleotides: TGTGCCACCAGCAGAGATTGGGGCACCGACTCTGGAAACACCATATATTTT. Using reference TRBV15 and TRBJ1-3 for the parts outside the CDR3, the full variable domain is DAMVIQNPRYQVTQFGKPVTLSCSQTLNHNVMYWYQQKSSQAPKLLFHYYDKDFNNEADTPDNFQSRRPNTSFCFLDIRSPGLGDTAMYLCATSRDWGTDSGNTIYFGEGSWLTVV.

The chain recombines TRBV5-6 with TRBJ2-7; possibly TRBD1 for D (7 bases). V lost 1 base to trimming and J lost 7 bases, with 12 bases between them. Germline V gives CDR1 SGHDT, CDR2 YYEEEE. This CDR3 contains 13 residues. CDR3 coding DNA: TGTGCCAGCAGCTTGCCGACAGGGAGGGAGCAGTACTTC. This codes for CASSLPTGREQYF.

The V gene is TRBV29-1, the J gene TRBJ2-1, with a tentative D call TRBD1 (6 bases). The CDR3 consists of 11 residues. Trimming took off 7 bases at V and 9 bases at J, with 13 bases between the two ends. Germline V gene sequence: CDR1 SQVTM, CDR2 ANQGSEA. The CDR3 spells CSARQAREQFF. The CDR3 nucleotides read TGCAGCGCACGACAGGCGCGTGAGCAGTTCTTC.

This chain joins TRBV5-1 and TRBJ1-5; a possible D gene is TRBD1 (5 bases). The CDR3 totals 15 residues. V was shortened by 0 bases and J by 0 bases, with 7 bases between the two germline ends. CDR1 is SGHRS, CDR2 YFSETQ, per germline. The CDR3 here is CASSLEQGSNQPQHF. As DNA, the CDR3 is TGCGCCAGCAGCTTGGAGCAGGGTAGCAATCAGCCCCAGCATTTT. Complete variable domain (other parts from reference TRBV5-1 and TRBJ1-5): KAGVTQTPRYLIKTRGQQVTLSCSPISGHRSVSWYQQTPGQGLQFLFEYFSETQRNKGNFPGRFSGRQFSNSRSEMNVSTLELGDSALYLCASSLEQGSNQPQHFGDGTRLSIL.

V and J are TRBV3-1 (or the pseudogene TRBV3-2) and TRBJ1-1; perhaps TRBD1 as D (6 bases). CDR3 length equals 14 residues. Germline-derived CDR1 and CDR2 are LGHDT and YNNKEL (reference sequence). V was trimmed by 1 base and J by 8 bases, leaving 14 bases between them. CDR3 loop: CASSQGPPGTEAFF. CDR3 DNA: TGTGCCAGCAGCCAAGGTCCCCCCGGGACAGAAGCTTTCTTT.

V is TRBV23-1 and J is TRBJ2-5, with a tentative D call TRBD2 (5 bases). TRBV23-1 carries the ORF label, with uncertain function. V was cut by 3 bases and J by 4 bases, with 30 bases left in between. CDR3 length equals 20 residues. The CDR3 sequence is CASSHCDLMIKGWGAETQYF. The CDR3 DNA reads as TGCGCCAGCAGTCATTGCGATTTAATGATAAAGGGTTGGGGAGCAGAGACCCAGTACTTC.

The chain uses TRBV5-1 and TRBJ2-2; TRBD2 agrees at 8 bases. The germline CDR1 and CDR2 sequences are SGHRS and YFSETQ. The CDR3 spans 15 residues. The ends lost 7 bases at V and 2 bases at J; junction bases unmatched: 7. This CDR3 is CASCGGTSNTGELFF. CDR3 nucleotide sequence: TGCGCCAGCTGCGGAGGGACTAGTAACACCGGGGAGCTGTTTTTT.

This chain connects TRBV9 to TRBJ2-7; D gene uncertain. Trimming stripped 2 bases from V and 2 bases from J, with 11 bases between. CDR1 SGDLS and CDR2 YYNGEE come from the germline V gene. There are 14 residues in the CDR3. The CDR3 reads CASSVSSSAYEQYF. For the CDR3, the DNA is TGTGCCAGCAGCGTTAGTTCCTCGGCCTACGAGCAGTACTTC.

This clone was seen once. This sequence joins TRBV5-1 and TRBJ2-7, with D possibly TRBD1 on 6 matching bases. Germline assignment: CDR1 SGHRS and CDR2 YFSETQ. The CDR3 has 13 residues. Trimming left V 3 bases short and J 3 bases short, with 10 bases between. CDR3: CASSWTEDYEQYF. The CDR3 DNA reads TGCGCCAGCAGCTGGACAGAAGACTACGAGCAGTACTTC.